Shown below are 31 T cell receptor beta chains from a single sample sequenced in a study of blood T cell repertoires in COVID-19. Data came from immunoSEQ multiplex PCR; TCRdb stores just in-frame clones and leaves some out. The table includes some 300,000 clones, about 91% detected once. Sequencing was done on a sample of peripheral blood. The receptors come from a woman in her 30s who had recovered from COVID-19.

This clone was counted once. V and J are TRBV29-1 and TRBJ2-5; a possible D gene is TRBD2 (5 bases). Germline CDR1 SQVTM, CDR2 ANQGSEA. This CDR3 has 13 amino acids. V lost 4 bases, J lost 3 bases, and 12 bases lay in between. The CDR3 sequence: CSVAQDLEETQYF. CDR3 in DNA: TGCAGCGTTGCGCAGGACTTAGAAGAGACCCAGTACTTC.

This clone was observed once. V usage is TRBV4-2 and J usage is TRBJ1-1; a weak D match, TRBD1 (5 bases). The CDR3 is 16 residues long. V gave up 3 bases and J gave up 3 bases, with 17 bases separating them. Per the germline V gene, CDR1 is LGHNA and CDR2 is YNFKEQ. CDR3 nucleotides: TGTGCCAGCAGCCACTATAGCCAGGGCGGGGACACTGAAGCTTTCTTT. Its protein is CASSHYSQGGDTEAFF.

The chain links TRBV25-1 to TRBJ2-5; 9 bases are shared with TRBD1. CDR3 length equals 15 residues. Germline assignment: CDR1 MGHDK and CDR2 SYGVNS. Losses at the gene ends were 7 bases for V and 4 bases for J; bases not matched to a gene: 10. The CDR3 loop reads CASTVPGQGRETQYF. The CDR3 nucleotides are TGTGCCAGCACCGTCCCGGGACAGGGACGAGAGACCCAGTACTTC.

The chain uses TRBV7-3 and TRBJ2-5; a weak D match, TRBD2 (6 bases). Germline V gene sequence: CDR1 SGHTA, CDR2 FQGTGA. The CDR3 consists of 17 residues. Trimming cost V 5 bases and J 0 bases, with 19 bases left between them. As DNA, the CDR3 is TGTGCCAGCAGCCAAGGAGGAGGGACTGCTTACCAAGAGACCCAGTACTTC. This translates into CASSQGGGTAYQETQYF.

This clone was observed a handful of times. The gene calls are TRBV5-4 and TRBJ2-3; D unresolved. V was clipped by 3 bases and J by 6 bases, with 5 bases between them. The CDR3 is made up of 11 amino acids. Per germline, CDR1 SGHNT and CDR2 YYREEE (reference sequence). CDR3 DNA sequence: TGTGCCAGCAGCTGGGCGGATACGCAGTATTTT. Translated, it gives CASSWADTQYF.

The chain combines TRBV6-1 with TRBJ2-2; D not certain. CDR3 length equals 13 residues. Deletions cut 5 bases from V and 6 bases from J, with 10 bases between. Germline loops: CDR1 MNHNS, CDR2 SASEGT. DNA of the CDR3: TGTGCCAGCAGTATGGTTGAGTCCGGGGAGCTGTTTTTT. It encodes CASSMVESGELFF.

This clone occurred a few times. Other nucleotide sequences in the sample specify the same CDR3. The chain carries TRBV7-9 and TRBJ2-7; TRBD1 agrees at 10 bases. J was trimmed by 4 bases and V by 5 bases; bases with no gene match: 2. Germline V gene sequence: CDR1 SEHNR, CDR2 FQNEAQ (reference sequence). The CDR3 loop spans 13 amino acids. The CDR3 spells CASSRDRGYEQYF. CDR3 nucleotides: TGTGCCAGCAGCCGGGACAGGGGTTACGAGCAGTACTTC.

The chain couples TRBV4-3 to TRBJ2-1; 9 bases line up with TRBD1. Losses at the gene ends were 4 bases for V and 6 bases for J; bases not matched to a gene: 7. Germline V CDR1 and CDR2: LGHNA, YSLEER. The CDR3 is 15 amino acids. The CDR3 loop reads CASSPSGTGFNEQFF. The CDR3 nucleotides read TGCGCCAGCAGCCCCTCGGGGACAGGGTTCAATGAGCAGTTCTTC.

This clone was seen only a few times. The V call is TRBV3-1 (or the pseudogene TRBV3-2), the J call TRBJ1-3; the D gene is possibly TRBD1 (6 bases). The CDR3 has 17 amino acids. Between the trimmed V and J ends, which lost 1 base and 0 bases, there was a span of 13 bases. Germline lookup yields CDR1 LGHDT and CDR2 YNNKEL (reference sequence). The CDR3 spells CASSQGTQGASGNTIYF. The CDR3, as DNA: TGTGCCAGCAGCCAAGGAACACAGGGCGCCTCTGGAAACACCATATATTTT.

This chain links TRBV12-5 with TRBJ2-7; 8 bases line up with TRBD1. This CDR3 is built from 14 residues. V shed 4 bases and J 5 bases; nucleotides not matched to a gene: 7. The germline V gene encodes CDR1 LGHNT and CDR2 FRNRAP. The CDR3 loop is CASGSSDRAHEQYF. DNA for the CDR3: TGTGCTAGTGGTTCCTCGGACAGGGCCCACGAGCAGTACTTC.

This clone was seen just once. The chain is built from TRBV5-5 and TRBJ2-5; 14 bases match TRBD2. CDR3 length: 16 residues. Germline values: CDR1 SGHKS, CDR2 YYEKEE (reference sequence). Trimming cost V 1 base and J 4 bases; bases outside gene matches: 3. The CDR3 protein is CASSLTGTSGGETQYF. DNA for the CDR3: TGTGCCAGCAGCTTGACCGGGACTAGCGGGGGAGAGACCCAGTACTTC. The whole variable domain, remainder taken from reference TRBV5-5 and TRBJ2-5, is DAGVTQSPTHLIKTRGQQVTLRCSPISGHKSVSWYQQVLGQGPQFIFQYYEKEERGRGNFPDRFSARQFPNYSSELNVNALLLGDSALYLCASSLTGTSGGETQYFGPGTRLLVL.

The chain joins TRBV6-5 to TRBJ1-3; the D gene is possibly TRBD1 (6 bases). The CDR3 has 13 residues. The ends were cut back, 6 bases at V and 2 bases at J, with 8 bases in the middle. Germline CDR1 and CDR2: MNHEY and SVGAGI. As DNA, the CDR3 is TGTGCCAGCAGACAGGGAACTGGAAACACCATATATTTT. Protein: CASRQGTGNTIYF.

The V and J genes are TRBV7-3 and TRBJ1-6, with D tentatively TRBD1 (6 bases). This CDR3 contains 17 residues. Germline V gene lookup returns CDR1 SGHTA and CDR2 FQGTGA. V shed 2 bases and J shed 0 bases, with 11 bases lying between them. The CDR3 here is CASSLPPGDSYNSPLHF. The DNA of the CDR3 is TGTGCCAGCAGCTTACCTCCAGGGGACTCCTATAATTCACCCCTCCACTTT.

This clone was seen only a few times. J is TRBJ1-6 and V is TRBV2, with TRBD1 identical over 7 bases. The CDR3 has 15 residues. J gave up 10 bases and V 2 bases, and 8 bases lay outside the gene matches. The germline CDR1 and CDR2 sequences are SNHLY and FYNNEI. The CDR3 loop is CASSELGDRDSPLHF. The CDR3, as DNA: TGTGCCAGCAGTGAATTAGGGGACAGAGACTCACCCCTCCACTTT.

V is TRBV4-1 and J is TRBJ2-1; 9 positions agree with TRBD2. Germline assignment: CDR1 MGHRA and CDR2 YSYEKL. CDR3 length equals 17 residues. Trimming removed 0 bases from V and 1 base from J; junction bases left unmatched: 4. As DNA, the CDR3 is TGCGCCAGCAGCCAAGAAGGTAGCGGGGGTTCCTACAATGAGCAGTTCTTC. Amino acid sequence: CASSQEGSGGSYNEQFF.

This clone has only a few counts. The V and J genes are TRBV2 and TRBJ1-3; D is unresolved. The germline V and J ends were trimmed by 6 bases and 0 bases, with 9 bases remaining between them. The CDR3 is 14 amino acids. Germline assignment: CDR1 SNHLY and CDR2 FYNNEI. The DNA of the CDR3 is TGTGCCAGCAGACCACAGCTCTCTGGAAACACCATATATTTT. It encodes CASRPQLSGNTIYF. Full variable domain (outside the CDR3, taken from reference TRBV2 and TRBJ1-3): EPEVTQTPSHQVTQMGQEVILRCVPISNHLYFYWYRQILGQKVEFLVSFYNNEISEKSEIFDDQFSVERPDGSNFTLKIRSTKLEDSAMYFCASRPQLSGNTIYFGEGSWLTVV.

The chain recombines TRBV13 with TRBJ1-3, with a weak D call TRBD1 (6 bases). This CDR3 is 16 amino acids long. Germline V gene lookup returns CDR1 PRHDT and CDR2 FYEKMQ (reference sequence). Trimming took 5 bases from V and 2 from J, leaving 16 bases between them. CDR3: CASSPQDRITGNTIYF. DNA for the CDR3: TGTGCCAGCAGCCCACAGGACAGAATAACTGGAAACACCATATATTTT.

The J gene is TRBJ1-1, the V gene TRBV15, with D uncertain. Between the trimmed V and J ends, which lost 5 bases and 10 bases, there was a span of 17 bases. CDR1 is LNHNV and CDR2 is YYDKDF in the germline V gene (reference sequence). The CDR3 has 13 residues. The CDR3 region has the DNA TGTGCCACCAGCCCACGGACTGCGTCCCGAGCTTTCTTT. Amino acid sequence: CATSPRTASRAFF.

The rearrangement links TRBV2 to TRBJ2-7; maybe TRBD1 (5 bases). With 6 bases removed from V and 3 bases from J, the gap between germline ends came to 9 bases. The germline V gene has CDR1 SNHLY and CDR2 FYNNEI. The CDR3 covers 12 residues. The CDR3 sequence: CASRSDSYEQYF. The CDR3 nucleotides are TGTGCCAGCAGATCCGACAGCTACGAGCAGTACTTC.

The chain joins TRBV3-1 (or the pseudogene TRBV3-2) to TRBJ1-2; D is undetermined. Deletions cut 4 bases from V and 7 bases from J, with 13 bases between. The germline CDR1 and CDR2 sequences are LGHDT and YNNKEL (reference sequence). CDR3 size: 13 residues. CDR3 sequence (DNA): TGTGCCAGCAGCCTTCAAGGAGGGCCTGGCTACACCTTC. Protein product: CASSLQGGPGYTF.

The chain links TRBV28 to TRBJ1-6; 8 bases map to TRBD1. Trimming removed 1 base from V and 7 bases from J; junction bases left unmatched: 3. The CDR3 loop spans 15 amino acids. Per the germline V gene, CDR1 is MDHEN and CDR2 is SYDVKM. This CDR3 reads CASSLSDRGNSPLHF. The DNA for the CDR3 is TGTGCCAGCAGTTTATCAGACAGGGGAAATTCACCCCTCCACTTT.

The rearrangement links TRBV7-9 to TRBJ2-7, with no clear D. V was pared by 2 bases and J by 1 base, with 9 bases between. The CDR3 totals 14 residues. CDR1 is SEHNR, CDR2 FQNEAQ, per germline (reference sequence). CDR3 coding DNA: TGTGCCAGCAGCTTATACGCAGGTTCCTACGAGCAGTACTTC. This codes for CASSLYAGSYEQYF.

This chain links TRBV11-2 with TRBJ1-4, with 10 bases that match TRBD1. Germline trimming cut 5 bases from V and 7 bases from J; bases unmatched to any gene: 7. The CDR3 spans 15 residues. Per germline, CDR1 SGHAT and CDR2 FQNNGV. CDR3 loop: CASSADRGLLEKLFF. DNA of the CDR3: TGTGCCAGCAGCGCTGACAGGGGGCTTCTTGAAAAACTGTTTTTT.

The chain combines TRBV21-1 with TRBJ2-2; TRBD2, the table's D call, lacks a check against the DNA. TRBV21-1 is annotated as a pseudogene. The CDR3 runs to 17 residues. This CDR3 is CASSKWRAGGKTGELFF. The CDR3 nucleotides read TGTGCCAGCAGCAAGTGGAGAGCGGGGGGAAAGACCGGGGAGCTGTTTTTT.

This clone was counted between two and nine times. V usage is TRBV15 and J usage is TRBJ2-7; D is possibly TRBD1 (5 bases). CDR3 length: 15 residues. The V and J ends lost 1 base and 7 bases respectively, with 17 bases between them. CDR1 LNHNV and CDR2 YYDKDF come from the germline V gene (reference sequence). CDR3 coding DNA: TGTGCCACCAGCAGAGCAATGGCAGGGCCAGGGGAGCAGTACTTC. Its translation is CATSRAMAGPGEQYF.

The CDR3 is CASSTRVSAYNEQFF. CDR3 nucleotide sequence: TGTGCCAGCAGCACGAGGGTCTCGGCCTACAATGAGCAGTTCTTC. The V and J genes are TRBV2 and TRBJ2-1, with D perhaps matching TRBD2 (5 bases). Trimming left V 6 bases short and J 2 bases short, with 14 bases between. The CDR3 totals 15 residues. The germline V gene encodes CDR1 SNHLY and CDR2 FYNNEI.

The V and J genes are TRBV7-3 and TRBJ1-2, with D possibly TRBD1 on 6 matching bases. CDR3 length: 13 residues. V was shortened by 5 bases and J by 4 bases, with 11 bases between the two germline ends. The V gene's germline CDR1 is SGHTA and CDR2 FQGTGA. In DNA, the CDR3 is TGTGCCAGCAGCCCCGGACAGAGCTATGGCTACACCTTC. As protein: CASSPGQSYGYTF.

The chain links TRBV24-1 to TRBJ2-3; D may be TRBD1 (6 bases). Trimming removed 6 bases at V and 0 bases at J, with 15 bases between. Per the germline V gene, CDR1 is KGHDR and CDR2 is SFDVKD. The CDR3 sequence is 16 residues long. CDR3 DNA: TGTGCCACCAGTCTTGCCGGACAGATTAGCACAGATACGCAGTATTTT. Its protein product is CATSLAGQISTDTQYF.

J is TRBJ2-3 and V is TRBV18; TRBD2 matches 8 bases. Germline-derived CDR1 and CDR2 are KGHSH and LQKENI. This CDR3 region has 14 residues. Germline trimming cut 3 bases from V and 4 bases from J; bases unmatched to any gene: 3. The CDR3 nucleotides read TGTGCCAGCTCACCCGGGGGGGCCCCAGATACGCAGTATTTT. Translated: CASSPGGAPDTQYF.

This chain joins TRBV21-1 and TRBJ2-4; TRBD2 is taken as the D call from the table, unchecked against the DNA. TRBV21-1 is an annotated pseudogene. This CDR3 has 16 residues. The CDR3 DNA reads TGTGCCAGCAGCAAAGAGTTCGGGGAGAGCCAAAACATTCAGTACTTC. It encodes CASSKEFGESQNIQYF.

CDR3 DNA: TGTGCCACCAGCAGGGGACAGGATAGGGGCACAGATACGCAGTATTTT. It encodes CATSRGQDRGTDTQYF. V and J are TRBV15 and TRBJ2-3, with 8 bases that match TRBD1. Germline V lookup: CDR1 LNHNV, CDR2 YYDKDF (reference sequence). After removal of 3 bases from V and 1 base from J, the junction contained 6 bases not matched to a gene. CDR3 length: 16 residues.